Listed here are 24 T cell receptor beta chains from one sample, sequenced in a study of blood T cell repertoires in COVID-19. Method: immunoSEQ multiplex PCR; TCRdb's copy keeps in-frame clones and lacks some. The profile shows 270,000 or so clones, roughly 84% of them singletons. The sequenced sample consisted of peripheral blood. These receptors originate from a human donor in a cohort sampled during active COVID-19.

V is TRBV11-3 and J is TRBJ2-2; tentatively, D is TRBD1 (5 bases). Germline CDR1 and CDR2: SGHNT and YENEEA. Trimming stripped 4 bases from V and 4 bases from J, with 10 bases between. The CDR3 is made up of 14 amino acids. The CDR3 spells CASSSGQTTGELFF. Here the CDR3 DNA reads TGTGCCAGCAGCTCAGGACAAACCACCGGGGAGCTGTTTTTT.

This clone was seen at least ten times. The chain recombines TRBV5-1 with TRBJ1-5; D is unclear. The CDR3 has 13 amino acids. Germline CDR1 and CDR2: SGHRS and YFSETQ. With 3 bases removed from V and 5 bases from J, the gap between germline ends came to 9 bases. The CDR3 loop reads CASSSSIDQPQHF. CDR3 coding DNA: TGCGCCAGCAGCTCCTCTATAGATCAGCCCCAGCATTTT.

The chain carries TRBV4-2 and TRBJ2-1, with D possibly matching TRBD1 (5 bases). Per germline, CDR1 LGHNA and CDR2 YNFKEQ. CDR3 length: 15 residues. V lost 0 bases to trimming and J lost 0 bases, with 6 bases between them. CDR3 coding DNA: TGTGCCAGCAGCCAAGAAGGGGACTCCTACAATGAGCAGTTCTTC. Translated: CASSQEGDSYNEQFF.

The CDR3 reads CASSSPTGLSGNTIYF. Written as DNA, the CDR3 is TGTGCCAGCAGCTCGCCCACAGGGCTCTCTGGAAACACCATATATTTT. The chain recombines TRBV3-1 (or the pseudogene TRBV3-2) with TRBJ1-3, with a tentative D call TRBD1 (6 bases). From germline, CDR1 is LGHDT and CDR2 YNNKEL (reference sequence). V was pared by 5 bases and J by 0 bases, with 14 bases between. The length of the CDR3 is 16 residues.

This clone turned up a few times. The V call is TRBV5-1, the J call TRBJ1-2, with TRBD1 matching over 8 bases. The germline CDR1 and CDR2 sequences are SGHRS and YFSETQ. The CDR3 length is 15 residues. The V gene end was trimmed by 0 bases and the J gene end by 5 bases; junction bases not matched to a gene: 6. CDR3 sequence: CASSLAGQAQYGYTF. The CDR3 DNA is TGCGCCAGCAGCTTGGCGGGACAGGCTCAATATGGCTACACCTTC.

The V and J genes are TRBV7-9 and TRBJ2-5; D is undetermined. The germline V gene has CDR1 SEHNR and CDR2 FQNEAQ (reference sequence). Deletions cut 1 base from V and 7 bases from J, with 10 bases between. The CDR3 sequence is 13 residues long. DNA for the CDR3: TGTGCCAGCAGCTTAGACACGGCAGGGACCCAGTACTTC. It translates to CASSLDTAGTQYF.

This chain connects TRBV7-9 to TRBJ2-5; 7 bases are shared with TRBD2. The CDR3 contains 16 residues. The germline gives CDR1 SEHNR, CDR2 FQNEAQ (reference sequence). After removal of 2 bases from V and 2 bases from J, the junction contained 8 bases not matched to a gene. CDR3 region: CASSLLAGTIQETQYF. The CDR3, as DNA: TGTGCCAGCAGCTTATTGGCCGGGACTATACAAGAGACCCAGTACTTC.

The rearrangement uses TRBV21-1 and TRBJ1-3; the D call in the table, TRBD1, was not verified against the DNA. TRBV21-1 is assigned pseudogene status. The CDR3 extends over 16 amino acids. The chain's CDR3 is CASSKAPQGPGNTIYF. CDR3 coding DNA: TGTGCCAGCAGCAAAGCTCCGCAGGGGCCTGGAAACACCATATATTTT.

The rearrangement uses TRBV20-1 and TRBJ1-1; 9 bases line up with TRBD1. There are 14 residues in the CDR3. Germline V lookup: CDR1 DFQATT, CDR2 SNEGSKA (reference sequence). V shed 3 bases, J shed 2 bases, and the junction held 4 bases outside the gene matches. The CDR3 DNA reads TGCAGTGCTAGTCCGGGACAGGGAAACACTGAAGCTTTCTTT. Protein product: CSASPGQGNTEAFF.

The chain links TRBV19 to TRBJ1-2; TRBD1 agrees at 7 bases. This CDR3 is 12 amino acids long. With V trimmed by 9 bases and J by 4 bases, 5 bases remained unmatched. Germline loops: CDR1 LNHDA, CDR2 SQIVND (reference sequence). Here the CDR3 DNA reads TGTGCCAGCGGACAGGAGATCTATGGCTACACCTTC. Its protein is CASGQEIYGYTF.

CDR3 in DNA: TGTGCCAGTAGTCCCCGGACAGGAAGGACCGGGGAGCTGTTTTTT. Amino acids: CASSPRTGRTGELFF. The chain is built from TRBV19 and TRBJ2-2; TRBD1 agrees at 7 bases. Germline V gene lookup returns CDR1 LNHDA and CDR2 SQIVND (reference sequence). The CDR3 totals 15 residues. J was trimmed by 5 bases and V by 5 bases; bases with no gene match: 8.

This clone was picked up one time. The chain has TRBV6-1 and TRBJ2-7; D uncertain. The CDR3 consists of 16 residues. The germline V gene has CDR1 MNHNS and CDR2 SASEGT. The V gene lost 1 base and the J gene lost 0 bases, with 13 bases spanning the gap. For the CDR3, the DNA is TGTGCCAGCAGTGAAGTTTGGAGCTCCTTCTCCTACGAGCAGTACTTC. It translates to CASSEVWSSFSYEQYF.

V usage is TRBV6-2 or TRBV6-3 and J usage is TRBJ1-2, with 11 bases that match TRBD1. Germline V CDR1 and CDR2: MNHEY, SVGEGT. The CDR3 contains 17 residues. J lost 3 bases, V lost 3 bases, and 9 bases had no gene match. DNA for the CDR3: TGTGCCAGCAGTTATGCGGACAGGGGGCTCGGGGACTATGGCTACACCTTC. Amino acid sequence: CASSYADRGLGDYGYTF.

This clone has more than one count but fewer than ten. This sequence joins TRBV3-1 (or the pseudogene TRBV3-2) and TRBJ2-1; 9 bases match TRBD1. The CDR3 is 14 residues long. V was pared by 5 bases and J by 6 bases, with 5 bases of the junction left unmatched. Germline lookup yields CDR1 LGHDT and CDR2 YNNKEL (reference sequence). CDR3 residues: CASSDRGVFNEQFF. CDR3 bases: TGTGCCAGCAGCGACAGGGGGGTTTTCAATGAGCAGTTCTTC.

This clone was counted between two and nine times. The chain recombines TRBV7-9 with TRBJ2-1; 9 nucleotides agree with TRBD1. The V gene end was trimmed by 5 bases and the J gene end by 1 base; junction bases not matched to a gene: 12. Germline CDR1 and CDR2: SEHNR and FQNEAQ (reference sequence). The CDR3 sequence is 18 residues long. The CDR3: CASSNPAGQGRSYNEQFF. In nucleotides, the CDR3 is TGTGCCAGCAGCAATCCCGCGGGACAGGGTAGGTCCTACAATGAGCAGTTCTTC.

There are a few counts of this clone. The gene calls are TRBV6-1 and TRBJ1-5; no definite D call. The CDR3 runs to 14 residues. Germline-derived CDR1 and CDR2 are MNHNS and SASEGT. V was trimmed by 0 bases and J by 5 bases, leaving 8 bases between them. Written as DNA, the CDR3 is TGTGCCAGCAGTGAAGCGAGGGTGGATCAGCCCCAGCATTTT. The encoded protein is CASSEARVDQPQHF.

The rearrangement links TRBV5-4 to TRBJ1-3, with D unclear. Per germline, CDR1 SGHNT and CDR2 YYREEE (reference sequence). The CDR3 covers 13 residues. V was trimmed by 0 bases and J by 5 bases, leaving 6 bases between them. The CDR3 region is CASSLGQRNTIYF. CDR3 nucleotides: TGTGCCAGCAGCTTGGGGCAGAGAAACACCATATATTTT. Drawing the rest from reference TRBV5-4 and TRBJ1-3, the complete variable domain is ETGVTQSPTHLIKTRGQQVTLRCSSQSGHNTVSWYQQALGQGPQFIFQYYREEENGRGNFPPRFSGLQFPNYSSELNVNALELDDSALYLCASSLGQRNTIYFGEGSWLTVV.

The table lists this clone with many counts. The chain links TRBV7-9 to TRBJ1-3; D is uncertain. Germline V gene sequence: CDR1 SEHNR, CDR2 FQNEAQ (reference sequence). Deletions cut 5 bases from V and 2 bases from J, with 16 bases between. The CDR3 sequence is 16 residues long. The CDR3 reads CASSPLGDVAGNTIYF. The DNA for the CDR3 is TGTGCCAGCAGCCCCCTCGGAGATGTAGCTGGAAACACCATATATTTT.

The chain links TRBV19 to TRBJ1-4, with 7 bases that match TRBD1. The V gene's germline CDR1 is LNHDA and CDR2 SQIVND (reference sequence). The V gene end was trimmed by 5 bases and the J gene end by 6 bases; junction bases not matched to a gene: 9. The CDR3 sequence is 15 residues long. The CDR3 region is CASSPHRGKYEKLFF. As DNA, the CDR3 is TGTGCCAGTAGTCCCCACAGGGGAAAGTATGAAAAACTGTTTTTT. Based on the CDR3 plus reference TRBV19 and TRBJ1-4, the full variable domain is DGGITQSPKYLFRKEGQNVTLSCEQNLNHDAMYWYRQDPGQGLRLIYYSQIVNDFQKGDIAEGYSVSREKKESFPLTVTSAQKNPTAFYLCASSPHRGKYEKLFFGSGTQLSVL.

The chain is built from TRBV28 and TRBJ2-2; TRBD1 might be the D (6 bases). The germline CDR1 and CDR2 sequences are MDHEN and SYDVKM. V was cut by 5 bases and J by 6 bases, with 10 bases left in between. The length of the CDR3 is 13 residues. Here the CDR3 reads CASSNRAPGELFF. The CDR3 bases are TGTGCCAGCAGTAACAGGGCCCCCGGGGAGCTGTTTTTT. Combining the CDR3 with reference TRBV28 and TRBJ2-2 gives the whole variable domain DVKVTQSSRYLVKRTGEKVFLECVQDMDHENMFWYRQDPGLGLRLIYFSYDVKMKEKGDIPEGYSVSREKKERFSLILESASTNQTSMYLCASSNRAPGELFFGEGSRLTVL.

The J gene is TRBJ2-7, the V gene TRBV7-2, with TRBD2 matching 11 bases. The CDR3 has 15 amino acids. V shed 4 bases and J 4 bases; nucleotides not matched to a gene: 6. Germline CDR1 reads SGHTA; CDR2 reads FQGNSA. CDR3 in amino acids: CASSSRTSGGYEQYF. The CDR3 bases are TGTGCCAGCAGCTCCCGTACTAGCGGGGGTTACGAGCAGTACTTC.

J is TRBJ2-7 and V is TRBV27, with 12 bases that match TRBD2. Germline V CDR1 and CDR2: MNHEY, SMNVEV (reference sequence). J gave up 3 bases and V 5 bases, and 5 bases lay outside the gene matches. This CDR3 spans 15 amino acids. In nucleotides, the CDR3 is TGTGCCAGCAGTGAGGGACTAGCGGGCCTCTACGAGCAGTACTTC. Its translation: CASSEGLAGLYEQYF.

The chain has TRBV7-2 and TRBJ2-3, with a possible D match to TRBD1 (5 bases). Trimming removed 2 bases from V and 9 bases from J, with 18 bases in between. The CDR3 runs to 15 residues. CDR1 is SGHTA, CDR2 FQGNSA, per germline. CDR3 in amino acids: CASSLWGQSGETQYF. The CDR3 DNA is TGTGCCAGCAGCTTATGGGGCCAATCCGGTGAGACGCAGTATTTT.

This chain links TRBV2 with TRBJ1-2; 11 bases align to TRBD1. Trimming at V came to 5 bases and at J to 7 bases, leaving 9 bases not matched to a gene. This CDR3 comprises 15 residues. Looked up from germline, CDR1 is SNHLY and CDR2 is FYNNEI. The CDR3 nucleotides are TGTGCCAGCAGTACGGACAGGGGGCGGCCGGTTGGCTACACCTTC. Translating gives CASSTDRGRPVGYTF.